This record covers a single T cell receptor (beta chain). This clone was counted only a few times. Its antigen remains undetermined. Within one base of it there is no much larger clone, and no base qualities were kept. The source of the sample is a study of cytomegalovirus exposure and HLA in healthy donors listed by TCRdb under 2017. Regarding the study in general: In an earlier analysis of approximately 500 of the donors, approximately 300 Gb of sequence data and just under 120 million unique TCR beta sequences from about 179 million T cells were reported. In a later genetic analysis, genome-wide SNP genotypes for about 65% of the roughly 670 donors were used, and that subset was treated as a discovery cohort. Typing coverage differed by locus: A, B, C, DRB1 and DQB1 were typed in roughly 620-630 donors, DQA1 in 500 to 550, DPA1 in 600 to 610, and DPB1 in roughly 450. HLA typing covered class I and class II loci at four-digit resolution. In an earlier analysis of roughly 580 of the donors, high-throughput TCR beta sequencing was used to judge whether each TCR beta V gene segment behaved as functional or pseudogenic. Donor age, sex, ethnicity and CMV serostatus were compiled alongside the repertoire data. Of the 300 to 450 genotyped donors, around 81% fell in the genetic ancestry cluster associated with self-reported Caucasian donors. Rather than drawing on any new phenotypic data, the later analysis identified candidate immune exposures from TCR beta sequences and the way those sequences occurred across donors. The study was designed to test whether signatures of past pathogen exposure could be identified by cataloging public T cell receptors. In a later analysis, previously published TCR beta repertoires from 550 to 750 donors were re-analyzed and high-resolution HLA genotyping was added so that TCR occurrence patterns could be studied. To predict cytomegalovirus infection status, the study brought together high-throughput TCR immunosequencing, statistical association of individual TCRs with disease status, and machine learning. Among some 400 genotyped donors of the cohort, an average of about 220,000 unique TCR beta nucleotide sequences was sequenced per donor, of which roughly 18% were non-productive. Using immunosequencing, the study profiled T cell repertoires from 500 to 800 subjects and related those repertoires to cytomegalovirus serostatus. Along with the approximately 650-subject first cohort, a separate validation cohort of over a hundred different subjects was used. All discovery cohort repertoires had been generated using a single sequencing platform. Four to six DR-DQ haplotypes were handled as single units for association and clustering, since linkage in the cohort was strong. Approximately 310 gigabases of sequencing data and around 88 million unique TCR sequences made up an early release that covered several hundred HLA-typed donors. Paper-wide results and their limitations: A further reported finding was that TCR beta sequences accurately predicted the HLA-A and HLA-B alleles for most subjects in the first cohort. Linkage disequilibrium might explain the correlated functional status among segregating V segments, but an unknown experimental factor could not be excluded. According to the authors, the approach could potentially be generalized to other disease states and immunological phenotypes. While some public TCRs were present in many individuals, most TCR sequences turned up only very rarely across donors. Some IMGT-functional V segments, including TRBV6-2 and TRBV6-3, could not be distinguished by the 87-base-pair reads and were therefore excluded. A later analysis reported that several top co-occurrence clusters appeared linked to parvovirus B19, influenza, CMV and Epstein-Barr virus. The classifier was reported to diagnose cytomegalovirus status with high specificity and sensitivity in both the original and validation cohorts. Because HLA typing was unavailable for some donors at each locus, only the typed subset was used in association tests. At a false discovery rate of 0.05, a later analysis linked about 16,000 TCR beta sequences to specific HLA alleles. In vitro tests confirmed that a few of the cytomegalovirus-associated TCR beta chains recognize cytomegalovirus antigens. A later genetic analysis reported fewer N-insertions in productive TCRs among donors in an Asian-associated ancestry cluster than the roughly 670-donor mean. The earlier analysis of some 540 of the donors excluded 15 to 20 rarely observed V segments, including chromosome 9 orphons, because counts were too low. Presence/absence analyses assumed roughly uniform sequencing depth across donors, an assumption that may not hold. The sequencing pipeline was judged likely to have produced a cluster of highly shared sequence variants as a technical artifact. CMV serostatus was the only immune exposure information available for the cohort. In this cohort, only TCR beta chains were sequenced, and detectable features were limited by the absence of alpha or paired-chain data. When HLA alleles, especially DR and DQ, strongly co-occurred, attributing TCR associations to individual alleles was difficult. In an earlier analysis of about 540 of the donors, most TCR beta V segments were observed in productive rearrangements about 90% or about 30% of the time, broadly matching IMGT annotations. A total of roughly 160 TCR beta chains were listed by the study as associated with cytomegalovirus. A later genetic analysis associated a missense DCLRE1C variant with V-gene and J-gene trimming of TCR beta chains, and an independent cohort replicated the association. In a later analysis, TCR association rates were found to vary across HLA loci, with the most associated TCRs seen for DRB1 alleles and the fewest for HLA-C alleles. A later analysis found that most CMV-associated TCR beta chains appeared HLA-restricted, with HLA associations seemingly driven largely by CMV exposure. A later analysis found that HLA-associated TCR beta chains were more clonally expanded and had lower generation probabilities than equally common non-associated chains.

In total, fewer than 750 healthy bone marrow donors made up the cohort. All cohort members were sampled while nominally healthy, although unrecorded immune exposures were likely present. The donor tested CMV seropositive and was one of the 289 seropositive cohort members. Each donor provided a peripheral blood sample, and peripheral blood mononuclear cells were used for TCR beta sequencing. The Qiagen DNeasy Blood Extraction Kit was used to extract genomic DNA from the blood cell samples. Library preparation employed the immunoSEQ multiplex PCR assay. A mixture of 60 forward primers for TCR Vbeta segments and 13 reverse primers for TCR Jbeta segments was used in the multiplex PCR. Amplification of the CDR3 region of rearranged TCR beta genes was performed with a multiplex PCR assay on genomic DNA. The Illumina HiSeq System was used to sequence the amplified TCR beta libraries as 87-base-pair reads. Concerning the study's data processing: A later analysis tallied 75 million to 95 million unique TCR beta chains across the 700 or so repertoires, and 10 million to 11 million of those chains were shared by two or more donors. Raw reads were error-corrected and collapsed into unique sequences by a nearest-neighbor algorithm in which closely related sequences were merged to remove PCR and sequencing errors. To assign V, D and J gene segments, CDR3 sequences were aligned to IMGT reference sequences. For a sequence to be retained, a match of at least six nucleotides was required to both a V gene segment and a J gene segment. Rearrangements were called productive when the CDR3 lacked stop codons and stayed in frame with V and J; all others were non-productive. Following IMGT convention, CDR3 was defined as the stretch from the second conserved V-encoded cysteine up to the conserved J-encoded phenylalanine. Sequences without an unambiguous match to a single V gene segment were excluded from the earlier analysis of approximately 600 of the donors. An earlier analysis of about 590 of the donors classified V segments as functional when productive rearrangements were above 56.7% and as segregating when the standard deviation between donors was above 5%. A statistical classification framework was built for diagnosing cytomegalovirus status from the catalog of TCR beta chain sequences. In a later analysis, TCR nucleotide sequences were compared against IMGT/GENE-DB human TR gene sequences so that V and J genes could be assigned. The TCRdist pipeline was used in a later analysis to assign CDR3 sequences and most-parsimonious VDJ recombination scenarios. A later analysis defined each TCR beta chain by its CDR3 amino acid sequence plus V-gene family, and excluded reads lacking a unique V-gene family. To address suspected cross-contamination and a sequencing artifact, a later analysis removed roughly 640 highly shared, low-generation-probability nucleotide sequences. In a later analysis, a clonal expansion index for each public chain was calculated from normalized within-repertoire ranks of inferred template counts. In a later analysis, generation probabilities were computed using a VDJ recombination model fitted to out-of-frame rearrangements, and the results were checked against IGoR. In a later analysis, hypergeometric tests were used to score TCR-TCR, TCR-HLA and TCR-CMV co-occurrence, with a repertoire-size bias correction applied to TCR pairs. In a later analysis, false discovery rates were estimated by permuting HLA or CMV assignments 20 times. In a later analysis, co-occurring TCRs were grouped with DBSCAN, and TCRdist sequence similarity was added when clustering was performed within HLA-allele-positive subsets. Repertoires with fewer than 30,000 or more than 120,000 public chains, plus five repertoires with anomalous nucleotide sharing, were excluded from co-occurrence clustering. The table was pulled from immuneACCESS by TCRdb, which kept in-frame rearrangements only. Such tables lose some clones; where checked, under half of the loss comes from unresolved V genes, and the rest has no known cause. For V, J and clone size, that table is used; D and trimming come from the DNA. This sample comprises around 120,000 clones, around 80% of them detected only once. The biggest ten clones account for 2.5% to 3.5% of the sample.

CDR3 length: 14 amino acids, cysteine to phenylalanine. Just CDR3 DNA is preserved here, 42 bases in frame from base 1. Trimming takes 4 bases from V and 2 bases from J, and the germline ends sit 13 bases apart. Via the germline V gene, CDR1 is SGDLS and CDR2 YYNGEE. Sequenced sample: PBMCs. This receptor chain uses TRBV9 and TRBJ2-7; TRBD1 could be the D gene, as 6 bases match. This TCR derives from a woman between 40 and 50 years old in good health and CMV-seropositive. CDR3 protein: CASSPRQVTYEQYF. The sequence in DNA is TGTGCCAGCAGCCCCAGACAGGTGACCTACGAGCAGTACTTC.